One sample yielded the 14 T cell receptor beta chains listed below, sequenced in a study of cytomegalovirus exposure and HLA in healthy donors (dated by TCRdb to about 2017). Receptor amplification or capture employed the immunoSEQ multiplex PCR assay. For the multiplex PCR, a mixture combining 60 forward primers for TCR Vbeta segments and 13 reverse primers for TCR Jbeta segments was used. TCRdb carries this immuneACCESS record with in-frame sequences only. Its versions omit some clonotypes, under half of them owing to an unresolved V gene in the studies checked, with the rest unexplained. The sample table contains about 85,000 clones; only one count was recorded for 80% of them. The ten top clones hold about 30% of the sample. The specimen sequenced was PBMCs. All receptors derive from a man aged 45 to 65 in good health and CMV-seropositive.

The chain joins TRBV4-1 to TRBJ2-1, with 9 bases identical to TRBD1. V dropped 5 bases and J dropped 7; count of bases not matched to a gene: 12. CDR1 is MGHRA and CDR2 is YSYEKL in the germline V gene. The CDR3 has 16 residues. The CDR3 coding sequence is TGCGCCAGCAGCAGCGAAGGGACAGGGAATAGGAATGAGCAGTTCTTC. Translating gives CASSSEGTGNRNEQFF.

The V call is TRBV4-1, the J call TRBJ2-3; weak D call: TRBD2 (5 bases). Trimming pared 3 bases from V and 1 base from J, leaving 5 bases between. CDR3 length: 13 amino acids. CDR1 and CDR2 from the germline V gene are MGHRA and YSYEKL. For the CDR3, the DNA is TGCGCCAGCAGCCAGGAGGGCACAGATACGCAGTATTTT. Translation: CASSQEGTDTQYF.

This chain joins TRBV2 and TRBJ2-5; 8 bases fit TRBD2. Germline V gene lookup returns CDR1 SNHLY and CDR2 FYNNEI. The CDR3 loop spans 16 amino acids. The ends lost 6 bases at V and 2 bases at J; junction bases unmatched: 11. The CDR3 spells CASRLEAGAGQETQYF. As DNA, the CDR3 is TGTGCCAGCAGACTGGAAGCGGGAGCGGGGCAAGAGACCCAGTACTTC.

The CDR3: CASSARGTARRNEQFF. CDR3 in DNA: TGTGCCAGCAGCGCCAGGGGGACGGCCCGTCGGAATGAGCAGTTCTTC. The rearrangement links TRBV9 to TRBJ2-1; 7 bases are shared with TRBD1. The CDR3 sequence is 16 residues long. With V trimmed by 3 bases and J by 7 bases, 13 bases remained unmatched. In germline, CDR1 is SGDLS, CDR2 YYNGEE.

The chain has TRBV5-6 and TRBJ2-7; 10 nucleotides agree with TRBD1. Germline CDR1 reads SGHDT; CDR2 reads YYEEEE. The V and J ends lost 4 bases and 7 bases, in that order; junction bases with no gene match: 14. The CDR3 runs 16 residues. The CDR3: CASSLYGTGARWEQYF. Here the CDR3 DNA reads TGTGCCAGCAGCCTATACGGGACAGGGGCTCGTTGGGAGCAGTACTTC.

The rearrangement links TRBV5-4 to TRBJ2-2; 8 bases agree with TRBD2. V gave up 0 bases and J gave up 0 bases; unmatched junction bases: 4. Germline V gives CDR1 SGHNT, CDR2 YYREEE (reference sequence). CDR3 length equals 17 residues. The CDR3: CASSLASGGTNTGELFF. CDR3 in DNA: TGTGCCAGCAGCTTGGCCAGCGGGGGTACGAACACCGGGGAGCTGTTTTTT.

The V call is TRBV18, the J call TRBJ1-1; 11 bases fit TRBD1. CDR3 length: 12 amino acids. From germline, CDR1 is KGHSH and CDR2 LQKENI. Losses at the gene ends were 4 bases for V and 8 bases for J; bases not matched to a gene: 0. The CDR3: CASSRDRGEAFF. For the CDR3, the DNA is TGTGCCAGCTCACGGGACAGGGGGGAAGCTTTCTTT.

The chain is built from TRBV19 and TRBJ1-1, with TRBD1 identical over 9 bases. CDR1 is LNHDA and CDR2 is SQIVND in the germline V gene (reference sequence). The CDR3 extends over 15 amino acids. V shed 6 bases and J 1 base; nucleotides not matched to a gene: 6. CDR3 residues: CASRHRGQGNTEAFF. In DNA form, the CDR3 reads TGTGCCAGTAGACACAGGGGGCAGGGGAACACTGAAGCTTTCTTT. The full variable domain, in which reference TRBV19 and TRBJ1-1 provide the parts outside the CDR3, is DGGITQSPKYLFRKEGQNVTLSCEQNLNHDAMYWYRQDPGQGLRLIYYSQIVNDFQKGDIAEGYSVSREKKESFPLTVTSAQKNPTAFYLCASRHRGQGNTEAFFGQGTRLTVV.

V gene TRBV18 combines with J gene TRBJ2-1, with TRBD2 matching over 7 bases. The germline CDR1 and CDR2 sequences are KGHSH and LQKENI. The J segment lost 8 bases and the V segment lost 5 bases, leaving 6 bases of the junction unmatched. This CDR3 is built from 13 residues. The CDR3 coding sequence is TGTGCCAGCTCAACCAGGACTAGTGATGAGCAGTTCTTC. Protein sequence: CASSTRTSDEQFF.

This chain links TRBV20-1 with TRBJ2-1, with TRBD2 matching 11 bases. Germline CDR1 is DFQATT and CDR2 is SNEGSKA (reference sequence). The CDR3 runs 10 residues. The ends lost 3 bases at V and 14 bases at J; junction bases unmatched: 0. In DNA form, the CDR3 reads TGCAGTGCTAGTAGCGGGAGGGAGTTCTTC. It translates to CSASSGREFF.

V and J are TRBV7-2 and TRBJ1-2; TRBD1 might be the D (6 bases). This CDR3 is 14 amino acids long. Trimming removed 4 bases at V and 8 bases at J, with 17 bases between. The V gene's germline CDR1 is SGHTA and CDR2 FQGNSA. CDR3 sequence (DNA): TGTGCCAGCAGCTCCCGGGACATTCGACTCGGCTACACCTTC. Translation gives CASSSRDIRLGYTF.

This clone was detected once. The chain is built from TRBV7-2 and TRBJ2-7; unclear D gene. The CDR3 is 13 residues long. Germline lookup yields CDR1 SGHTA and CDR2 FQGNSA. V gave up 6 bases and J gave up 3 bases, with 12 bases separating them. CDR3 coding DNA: TGTGCCAGCAGAAGTAGAACGGGCTACGAGCAGTACTTC. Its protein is CASRSRTGYEQYF.

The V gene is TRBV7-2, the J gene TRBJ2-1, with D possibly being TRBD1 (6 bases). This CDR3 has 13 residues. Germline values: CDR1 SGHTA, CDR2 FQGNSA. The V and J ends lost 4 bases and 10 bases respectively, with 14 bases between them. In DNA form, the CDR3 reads TGTGCCAGCAGCTCACAGGGTACAGGAGAGCAGTTCTTC. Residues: CASSSQGTGEQFF.

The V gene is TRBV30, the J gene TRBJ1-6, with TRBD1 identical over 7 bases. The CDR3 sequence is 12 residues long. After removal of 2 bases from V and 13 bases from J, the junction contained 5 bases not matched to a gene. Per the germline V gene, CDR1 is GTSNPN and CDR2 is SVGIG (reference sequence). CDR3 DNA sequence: TGTGCCTGGAGTTCCGGGACAGCTCCCCTCCACTTT. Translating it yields CAWSSGTAPLHF.